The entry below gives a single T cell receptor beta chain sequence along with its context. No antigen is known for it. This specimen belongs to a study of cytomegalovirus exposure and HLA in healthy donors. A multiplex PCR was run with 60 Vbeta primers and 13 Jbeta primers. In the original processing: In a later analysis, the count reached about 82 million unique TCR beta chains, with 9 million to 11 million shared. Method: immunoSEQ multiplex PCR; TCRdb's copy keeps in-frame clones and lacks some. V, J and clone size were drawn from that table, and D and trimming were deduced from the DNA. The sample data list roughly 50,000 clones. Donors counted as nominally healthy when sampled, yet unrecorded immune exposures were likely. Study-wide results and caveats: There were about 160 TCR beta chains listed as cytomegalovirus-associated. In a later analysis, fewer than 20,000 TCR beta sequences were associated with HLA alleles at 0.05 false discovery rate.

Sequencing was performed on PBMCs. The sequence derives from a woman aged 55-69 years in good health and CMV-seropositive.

The CDR3 DNA follows: TGCGCCAGCAGCTTAAGCGTTGCCGGGACTTCCTACGAGCAGTACTTC. It encodes CASSLSVAGTSYEQYF. The V and J genes are TRBV5-1 and TRBJ2-7, with D possibly matching TRBD2 (6 bases). The length of the CDR3 is 16 residues. V dropped 2 bases and J dropped 1 base, with 16 bases sitting between them. Per germline, CDR1 SGHRS and CDR2 YFSETQ.